The text below deals with one T cell receptor beta chain. No cognate antigen has been identified for it. No clone much larger than this one lies a single base away; base qualities are absent. Libraries were built with PCR. The sample was run on an Illumina HiSeq 2500. Molecular barcoding was employed in the preparation of TCR libraries, with unique molecular identifiers being used to normalize TCRbeta repertoire quantification. The public reads were run again by TCRdb, first through fastp at Q25 and then through MiXCR, and only productive beta chains were kept. Records with the same CDR3 protein are collapsed into one entry carrying the most frequent genes and DNA. This sample comprises approximately 110,000 distinct CDR3 sequences, 23% of them detected only once. Jointly, the top ten make up roughly a tenth of the sample. The sample's treatment or condition, from its label and the paper: allogeneic hematopoietic cell transplantation with graft depleted of TCRalphabeta T cells and CD19 B cells. The children who served as transplant recipients had been given grafts of TCRalphabeta/CD19-depleted allogeneic hematopoietic cells.

This record belongs to a study of T-cell reconstitution after alpha-beta-depleted transplantation in children (dated by TCRdb to the mid-2010s). At the level of the whole study: Using TCR repertoire profiling, the study quantitatively followed how T-cell immune reconstitution unfolded in children after TCRalphabeta/CD19-depleted allogeneic hematopoietic cell transplantation. Study-wide findings and limitations: The frequencies of hyperexpanded clones fell over the following months, and after one year, T-cell counts and TCRbeta diversity were mostly attributed to newly produced T cells. In some patients, the high TCRbeta diversity seen at day 60 was put down to recipient T cells and intrathymic progenitors that had survived conditioning. The apparently early recovery of alphabetaT-cell counts about two months after transplant reportedly depended on only several hundred rapidly expanded clones that came from non-depleted graft cells.

From its cysteine to its phenylalanine, the CDR3 spans 12 amino acids. Kept here is only the CDR3 DNA, which spans 36 bases and is read in frame from base 1. V is trimmed back by 6 bases and J by 6 bases, and the junction contains 4 bases that no gene match accounts for. The rearranged chain carries TRBV12-3 or TRBV12-4 and TRBJ2-7, with 8 central nucleotides matching TRBD2. The specimen comprised PBMCs, mostly from graft donor cells, sampled 180 days after TCRalphabeta/CD19-depleted stem cell transplant. This TCR came from a male patient aged 2-15 years who had a stem cell transplant for chronic granulomatous disease, so the T cells may come from the graft donor. The nucleotides are TGTGCCAGCAGCGGGAGGGCCCCCGAGCAGTACTTC. This codes for CASSGRAPEQYF.